This T cell receptor (beta chain) emerged from a study of cytomegalovirus exposure and HLA in healthy donors. Whole-study results and caveats: Generally TCR sequences proved uncommon, though certain public TCRs appeared in numerous donors.

The primer mix had 60 Vbeta and 13 Jbeta primers. Data came from immunoSEQ multiplex PCR; TCRdb stores just in-frame clones and leaves some out. Here the sample spans approximately 100,000 clones, about 80% being singletons. Donors sampled were nominally healthy, though unrecorded immune exposures were likely. A note on this clone: What it binds is not known.

The CDR3 is 13 residues long. Germline V gene sequence: CDR1 MNHNY, CDR2 SVGAGI (reference sequence). V was trimmed by 5 bases and J by 0 bases, leaving 8 bases between them. The rearrangement joins TRBV6-6 to TRBJ2-7; no clear D. This sequence was found in a human donor in good health. Sequencing input: PBMCs. CDR3 protein: CASSHGYSYEQYF. The CDR3 nucleotides are TGTGCCAGCAGTCACGGTTACTCCTACGAGCAGTACTTC.